The entry below describes one TCR beta chain. The antigen is not known. This record comes from a study of shared clonotypes between healthy human individuals. General study findings and limits: Naive CD4 clonotypes were shared across several donors at around 5%.

TCRdb's table, derived via immunoSEQ multiplex PCR, lists solely in-frame clones and lacks some. The sample has 2 million to 2.5 million clones; about 92% are singletons. V was clipped by 1 base and J by 4 bases; unmatched bases: 7. From germline, CDR1 is SQVTM and CDR2 ANQGSEA. The CDR3 totals 15 residues. V is TRBV29-1 and J is TRBJ1-2; TRBD1 matches 9 bases. This clonotype originated in a young man in good health. Some clones in this sample may be carry-over from other donors' samples. Sequencing input: naive CD4+ T cells from PBMCs. Subset here: CD45RA+ positively selected. The CDR3 spells CSVEGGTGFFYGYTF. The CDR3, as DNA: TGCAGCGTTGAAGGAGGGACAGGGTTTTTCTATGGCTACACCTTC.